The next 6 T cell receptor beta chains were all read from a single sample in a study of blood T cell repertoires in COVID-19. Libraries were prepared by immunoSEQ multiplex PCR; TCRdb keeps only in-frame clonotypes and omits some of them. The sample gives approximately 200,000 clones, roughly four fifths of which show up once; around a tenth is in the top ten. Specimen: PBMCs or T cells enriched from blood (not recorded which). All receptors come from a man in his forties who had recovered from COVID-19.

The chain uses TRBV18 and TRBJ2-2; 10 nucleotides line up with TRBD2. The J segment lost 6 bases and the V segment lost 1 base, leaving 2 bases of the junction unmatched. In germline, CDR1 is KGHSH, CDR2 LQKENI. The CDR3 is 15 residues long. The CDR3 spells CASSPLAGGSGELFF. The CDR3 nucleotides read TGTGCCAGCTCACCACTAGCGGGAGGTTCCGGGGAGCTGTTTTTT.

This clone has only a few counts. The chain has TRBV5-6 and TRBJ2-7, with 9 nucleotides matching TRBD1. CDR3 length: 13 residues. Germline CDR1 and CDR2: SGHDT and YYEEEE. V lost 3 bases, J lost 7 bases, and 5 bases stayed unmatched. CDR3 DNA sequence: TGTGCCAGCAGCTACTGGGACAGGGTAGAGCAGTACTTC. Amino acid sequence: CASSYWDRVEQYF.

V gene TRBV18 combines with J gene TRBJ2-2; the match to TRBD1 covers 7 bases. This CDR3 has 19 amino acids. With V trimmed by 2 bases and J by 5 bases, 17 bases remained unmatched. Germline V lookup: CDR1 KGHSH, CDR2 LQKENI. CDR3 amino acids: CASSPTTETGTDTTGELFF. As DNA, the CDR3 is TGTGCCAGCTCACCAACGACTGAAACCGGGACAGACACAACCGGGGAGCTGTTTTTT.

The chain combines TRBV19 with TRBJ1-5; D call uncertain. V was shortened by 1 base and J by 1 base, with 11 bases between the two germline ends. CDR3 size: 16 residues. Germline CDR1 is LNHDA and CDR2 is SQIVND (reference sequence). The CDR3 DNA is TGTGCCAGTAGTATAGGTGAGGGTTGGAGCAATCAGCCCCAGCATTTT. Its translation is CASSIGEGWSNQPQHF.

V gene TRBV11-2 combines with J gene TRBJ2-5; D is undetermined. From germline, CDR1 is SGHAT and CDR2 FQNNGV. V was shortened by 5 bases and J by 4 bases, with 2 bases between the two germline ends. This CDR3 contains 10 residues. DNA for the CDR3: TGTGCCAGCAGCCGAGAGACCCAGTACTTC. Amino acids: CASSRETQYF.

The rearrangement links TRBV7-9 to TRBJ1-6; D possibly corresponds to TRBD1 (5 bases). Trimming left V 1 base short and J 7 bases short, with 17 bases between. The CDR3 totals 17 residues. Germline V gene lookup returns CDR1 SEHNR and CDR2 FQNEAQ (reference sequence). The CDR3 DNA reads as TGTGCCAGCAGCTTAGGTTCCCCCGGGGGGAGGAATTCACCCCTCCACTTT. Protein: CASSLGSPGGRNSPLHF.